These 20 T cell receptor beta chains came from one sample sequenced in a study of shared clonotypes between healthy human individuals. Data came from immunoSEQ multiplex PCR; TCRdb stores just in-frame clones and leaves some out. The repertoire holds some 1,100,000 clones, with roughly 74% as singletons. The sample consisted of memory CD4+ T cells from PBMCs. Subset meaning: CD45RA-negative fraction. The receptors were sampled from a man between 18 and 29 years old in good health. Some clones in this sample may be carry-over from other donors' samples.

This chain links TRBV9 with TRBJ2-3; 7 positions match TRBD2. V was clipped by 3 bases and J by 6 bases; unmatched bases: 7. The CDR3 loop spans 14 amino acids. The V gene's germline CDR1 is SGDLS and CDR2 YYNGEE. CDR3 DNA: TGTGCCAGCAGCGCTCGGGGGGAGCGGGATACGCAGTATTTT. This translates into CASSARGERDTQYF.

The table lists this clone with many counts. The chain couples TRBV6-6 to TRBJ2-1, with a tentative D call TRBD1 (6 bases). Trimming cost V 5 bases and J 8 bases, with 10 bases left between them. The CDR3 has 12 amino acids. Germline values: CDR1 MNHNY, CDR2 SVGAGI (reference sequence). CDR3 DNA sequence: TGTGCCAGCAGTCCCAGGGGCGATGAGCAGTTCTTC. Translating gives CASSPRGDEQFF.

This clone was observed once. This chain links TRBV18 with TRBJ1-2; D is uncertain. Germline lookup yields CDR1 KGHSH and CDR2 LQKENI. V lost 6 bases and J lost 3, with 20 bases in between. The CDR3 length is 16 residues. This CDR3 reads CASSRLGPIADYGYTF. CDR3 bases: TGTGCCAGCTCCCGCTTAGGGCCGATTGCGGACTATGGCTACACCTTC.

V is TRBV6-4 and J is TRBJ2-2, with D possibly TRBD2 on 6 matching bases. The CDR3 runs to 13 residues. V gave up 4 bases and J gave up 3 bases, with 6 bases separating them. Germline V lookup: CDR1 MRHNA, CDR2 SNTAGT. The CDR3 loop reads CASSASDTGELFF. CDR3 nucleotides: TGTGCCAGCAGTGCTAGCGACACCGGGGAGCTGTTTTTT.

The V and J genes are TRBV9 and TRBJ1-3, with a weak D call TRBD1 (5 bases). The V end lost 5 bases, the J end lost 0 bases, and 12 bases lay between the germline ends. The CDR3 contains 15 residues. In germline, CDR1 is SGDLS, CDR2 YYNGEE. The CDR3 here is CASSFRGNSGNTIYF. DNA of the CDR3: TGTGCCAGCAGTTTTAGGGGAAACTCTGGAAACACCATATATTTT.

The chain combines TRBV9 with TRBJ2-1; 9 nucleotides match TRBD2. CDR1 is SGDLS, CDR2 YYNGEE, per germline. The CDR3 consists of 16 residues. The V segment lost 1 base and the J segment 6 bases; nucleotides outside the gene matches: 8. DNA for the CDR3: TGTGCCAGCAGCGTAACTGCGGGAGGGCCCGGCAATGAGCAGTTCTTC. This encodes CASSVTAGGPGNEQFF.

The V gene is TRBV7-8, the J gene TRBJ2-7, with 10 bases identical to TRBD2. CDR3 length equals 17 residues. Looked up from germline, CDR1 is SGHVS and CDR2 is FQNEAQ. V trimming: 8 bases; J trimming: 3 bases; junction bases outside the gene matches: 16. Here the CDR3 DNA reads TGTGCCAGCCGATCCCGGCTGGGGCTAGCGGGAGACTACGAGCAGTACTTC. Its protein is CASRSRLGLAGDYEQYF.

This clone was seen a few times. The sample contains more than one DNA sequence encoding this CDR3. CDR3 DNA sequence: TGTGCCAGCAGCTCGGACCGGCGGTATGGCTACACCTTC. Translating it yields CASSSDRRYGYTF. The chain couples TRBV7-2 to TRBJ1-2; D is unresolved. This CDR3 contains 13 residues. Trimming removed 4 bases at V and 5 bases at J, with 11 bases between. CDR1 SGHTA and CDR2 FQGNSA come from the germline V gene.

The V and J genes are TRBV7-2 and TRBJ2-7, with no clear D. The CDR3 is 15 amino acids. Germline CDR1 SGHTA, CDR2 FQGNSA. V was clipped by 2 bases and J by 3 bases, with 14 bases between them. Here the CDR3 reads CASSLPLARSYEQYF. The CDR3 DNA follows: TGTGCCAGCAGCTTACCCTTGGCCAGAAGCTACGAGCAGTACTTC.

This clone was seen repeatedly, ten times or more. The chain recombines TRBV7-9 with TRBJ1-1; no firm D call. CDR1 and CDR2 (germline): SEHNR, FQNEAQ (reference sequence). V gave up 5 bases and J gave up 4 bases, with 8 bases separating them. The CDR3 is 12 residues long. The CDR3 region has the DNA TGTGCCAGCAGCCAGGTGGGCACTGAAGCTTTCTTT. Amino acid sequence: CASSQVGTEAFF.

In DNA, the CDR3 is TGTGCCAGCAGCTTGGGGACTAGCGGTCATGGGGCCCAGTACTTC. This encodes CASSLGTSGHGAQYF. The chain carries TRBV7-3 and TRBJ2-5; 11 positions agree with TRBD2. J gave up 9 bases and V 3 bases, and 9 bases lay outside the gene matches. CDR3 length equals 15 residues. Germline loops: CDR1 SGHTA, CDR2 FQGTGA.

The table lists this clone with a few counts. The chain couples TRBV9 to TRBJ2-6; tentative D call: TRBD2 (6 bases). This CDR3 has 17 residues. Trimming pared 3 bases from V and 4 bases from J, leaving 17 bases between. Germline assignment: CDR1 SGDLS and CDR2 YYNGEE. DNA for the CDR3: TGTGCCAGCAGCGCCCTCTCCCAGGGAGGAGGGGCCAACGTCCTGACTTTC. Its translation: CASSALSQGGGANVLTF.

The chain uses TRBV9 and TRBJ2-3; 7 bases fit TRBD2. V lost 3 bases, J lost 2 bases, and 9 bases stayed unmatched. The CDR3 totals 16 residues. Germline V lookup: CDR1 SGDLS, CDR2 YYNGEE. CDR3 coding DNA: TGTGCCAGCAGCGGACTGGGGCGGGAGTACACAGATACGCAGTATTTT. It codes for CASSGLGREYTDTQYF.

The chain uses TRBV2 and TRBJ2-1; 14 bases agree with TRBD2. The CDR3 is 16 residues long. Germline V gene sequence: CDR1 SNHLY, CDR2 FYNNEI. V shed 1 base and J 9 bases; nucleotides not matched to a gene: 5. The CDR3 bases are TGTGCCAGCAGTGAAGTGGGACTAGCGGGAGAGCCTGAGCAGTTCTTC. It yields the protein CASSEVGLAGEPEQFF. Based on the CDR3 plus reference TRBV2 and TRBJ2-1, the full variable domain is EPEVTQTPSHQVTQMGQEVILRCVPISNHLYFYWYRQILGQKVEFLVSFYNNEISEKSEIFDDQFSVERPDGSNFTLKIRSTKLEDSAMYFCASSEVGLAGEPEQFFGPGTRLTVL.

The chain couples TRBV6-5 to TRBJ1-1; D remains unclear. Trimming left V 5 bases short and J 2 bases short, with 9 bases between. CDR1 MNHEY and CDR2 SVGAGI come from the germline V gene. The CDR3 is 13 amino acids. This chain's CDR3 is CASSPSGNTEAFF. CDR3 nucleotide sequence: TGTGCCAGCAGTCCAAGCGGTAACACTGAAGCTTTCTTT.

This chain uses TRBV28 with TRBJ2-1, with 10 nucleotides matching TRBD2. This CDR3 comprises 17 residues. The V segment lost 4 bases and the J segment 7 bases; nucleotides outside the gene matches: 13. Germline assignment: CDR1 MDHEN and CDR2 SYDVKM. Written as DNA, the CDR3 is TGTGCCAGCAGTTCCCAGGTAGCGGGAGGCCCGGGAAATGAGCAGTTCTTC. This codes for CASSSQVAGGPGNEQFF.

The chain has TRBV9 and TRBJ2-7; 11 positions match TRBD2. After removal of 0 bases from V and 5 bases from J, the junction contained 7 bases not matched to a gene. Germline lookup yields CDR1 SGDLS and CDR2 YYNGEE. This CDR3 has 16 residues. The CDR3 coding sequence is TGTGCCAGCAGCGTAGCACCGACTAGCGGGGATAACGAGCAGTACTTC. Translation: CASSVAPTSGDNEQYF.

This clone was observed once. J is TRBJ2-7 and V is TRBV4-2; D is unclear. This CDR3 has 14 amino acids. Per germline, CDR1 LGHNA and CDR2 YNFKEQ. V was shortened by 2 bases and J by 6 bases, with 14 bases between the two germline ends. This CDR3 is CASSQSAILVEQYF. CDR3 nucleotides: TGTGCCAGCAGCCAATCCGCAATTTTGGTCGAGCAGTACTTC.

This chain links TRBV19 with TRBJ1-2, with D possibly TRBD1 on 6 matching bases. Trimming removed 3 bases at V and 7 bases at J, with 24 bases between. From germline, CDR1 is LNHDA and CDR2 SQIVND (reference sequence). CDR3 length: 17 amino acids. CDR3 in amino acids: CASSMGRGGGTLSGYTF. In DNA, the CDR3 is TGTGCCAGTAGTATGGGTCGCGGAGGGGGGACGCTTTCTGGCTACACCTTC.

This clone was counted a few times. The CDR3 sequence is CASSLAEGARGYTF. CDR3 in DNA: TGTGCCAGCAGCTTAGCCGAAGGGGCGCGTGGCTACACCTTC. The chain carries TRBV7-2 and TRBJ1-2, with TRBD1 as a possible D gene (5 bases). This CDR3 contains 14 residues. Trimming pared 0 bases from V and 7 bases from J, leaving 12 bases between. CDR1 is SGHTA, CDR2 FQGNSA, per germline.